The entry below gives a single TCR beta chain sequence along with its context. Original methodology: Counts of nucleated cells, estimated from reference gene primer amplification, were obtained. Sequenced by immunoSEQ multiplex PCR; TCRdb stores in-frame clones only, minus some. The DNA gave D and trimming, while V, J and clone size come from that table. The sample shows about 200,000 clones, about 92% of them seen only once. This record comes from a study of blood T cell repertoires in COVID-19. At the level of the study: Both acute and convalescent COVID-19 samples were obtained from the United States, Italy and Spain. PBMCs, B-cell-depleted T cells, or T cells provided the cDNA or gDNA that made up the material.

Germline CDR1 reads SQVTM; CDR2 reads ANQGSEA. The CDR3 extends over 13 amino acids. V lost 5 bases, J lost 9 bases, and 9 bases stayed unmatched. The sequencing sample was made of peripheral blood. This TCR came from a man aged 25-40 years with acute or convalescent COVID-19. The gene calls are TRBV29-1 and TRBJ1-4; 7 bases fit TRBD1. The DNA for the CDR3 is TGCAGCGTTCAGGAGACGACAGGGAAAAAACTGTTTTTT. Protein product: CSVQETTGKKLFF.